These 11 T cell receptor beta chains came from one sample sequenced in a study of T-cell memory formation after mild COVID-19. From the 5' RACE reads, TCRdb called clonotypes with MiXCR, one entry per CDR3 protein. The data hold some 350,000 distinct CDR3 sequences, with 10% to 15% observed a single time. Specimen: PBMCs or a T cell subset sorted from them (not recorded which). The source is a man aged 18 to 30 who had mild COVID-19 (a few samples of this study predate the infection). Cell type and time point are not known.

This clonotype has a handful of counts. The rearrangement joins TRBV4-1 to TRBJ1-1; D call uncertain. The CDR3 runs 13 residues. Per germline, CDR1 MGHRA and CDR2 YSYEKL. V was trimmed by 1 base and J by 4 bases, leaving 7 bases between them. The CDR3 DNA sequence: TGCGCCAGCAGCCAAGCGGTCGTCACTGAAGCTTTCTTT. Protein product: CASSQAVVTEAFF.

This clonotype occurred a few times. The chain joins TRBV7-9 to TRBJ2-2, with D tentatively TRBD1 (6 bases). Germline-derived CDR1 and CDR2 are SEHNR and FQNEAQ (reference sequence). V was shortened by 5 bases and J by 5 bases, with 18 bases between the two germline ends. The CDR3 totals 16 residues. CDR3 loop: CASSPTSDSGTGELFF. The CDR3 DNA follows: TGTGCCAGCAGCCCCACATCGGACAGTGGAACCGGGGAGCTGTTTTTT.

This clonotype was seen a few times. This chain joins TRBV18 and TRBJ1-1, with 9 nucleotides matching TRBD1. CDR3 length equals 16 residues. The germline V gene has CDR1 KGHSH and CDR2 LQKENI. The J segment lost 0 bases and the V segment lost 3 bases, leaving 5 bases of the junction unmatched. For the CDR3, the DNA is TGTGCCAGCTCACCGTACGACAGGGGGATGAACACTGAAGCTTTCTTT. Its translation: CASSPYDRGMNTEAFF.

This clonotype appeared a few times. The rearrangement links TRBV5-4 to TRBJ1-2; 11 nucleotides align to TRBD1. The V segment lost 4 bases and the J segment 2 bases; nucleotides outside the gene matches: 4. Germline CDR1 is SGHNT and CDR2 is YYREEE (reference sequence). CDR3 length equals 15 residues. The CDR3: CASSIRDRGNYGYTF. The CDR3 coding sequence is TGTGCCAGCAGCATCCGGGACAGGGGGAACTATGGCTACACCTTC.

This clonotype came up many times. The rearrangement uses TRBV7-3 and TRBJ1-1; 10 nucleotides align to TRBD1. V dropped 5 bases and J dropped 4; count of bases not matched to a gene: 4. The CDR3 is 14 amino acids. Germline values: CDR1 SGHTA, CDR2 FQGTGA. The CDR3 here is CASSPGTGATEAFF. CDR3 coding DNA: TGTGCCAGCAGCCCCGGGACAGGGGCCACTGAAGCTTTCTTT.

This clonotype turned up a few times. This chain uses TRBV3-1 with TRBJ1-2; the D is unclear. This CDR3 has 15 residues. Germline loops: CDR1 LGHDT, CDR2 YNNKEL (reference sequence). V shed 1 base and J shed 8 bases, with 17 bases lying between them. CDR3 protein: CASSQANGGGGGYTF. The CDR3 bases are TGTGCCAGCAGCCAAGCTAACGGCGGCGGAGGGGGCTACACCTTC. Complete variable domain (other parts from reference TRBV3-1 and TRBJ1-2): DTAVSQTPKYLVTQMGNDKSIKCEQNLGHDTMYWYKQDSKKFLKIMFSYNNKELIINETVPNRFSPKSPDKAHLNLHINSLELGDSAVYFCASSQANGGGGGYTFGSGTRLTVV.

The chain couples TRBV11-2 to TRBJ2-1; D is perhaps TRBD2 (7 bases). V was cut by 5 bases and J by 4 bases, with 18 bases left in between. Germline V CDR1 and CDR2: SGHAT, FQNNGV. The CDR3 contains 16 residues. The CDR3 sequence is CASSDRTGGPYNEQFF. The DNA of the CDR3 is TGTGCCAGCAGCGACCGAACGGGGGGCCCTTACAATGAGCAGTTCTTC.

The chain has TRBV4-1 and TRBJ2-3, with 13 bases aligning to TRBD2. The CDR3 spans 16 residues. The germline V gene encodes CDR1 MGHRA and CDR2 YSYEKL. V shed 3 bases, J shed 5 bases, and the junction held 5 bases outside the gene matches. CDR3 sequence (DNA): TGCGCCAGCAGCCAGCAACTAGCGGGGGGGCGAGATACGCAGTATTTT. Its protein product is CASSQQLAGGRDTQYF.

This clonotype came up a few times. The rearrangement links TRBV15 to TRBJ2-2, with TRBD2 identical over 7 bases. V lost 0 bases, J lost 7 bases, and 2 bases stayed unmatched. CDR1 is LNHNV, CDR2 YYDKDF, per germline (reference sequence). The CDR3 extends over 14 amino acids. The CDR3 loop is CATSRDSSGGELFF. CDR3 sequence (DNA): TGTGCCACCAGCAGAGACTCTAGCGGCGGGGAGCTGTTTTTT.

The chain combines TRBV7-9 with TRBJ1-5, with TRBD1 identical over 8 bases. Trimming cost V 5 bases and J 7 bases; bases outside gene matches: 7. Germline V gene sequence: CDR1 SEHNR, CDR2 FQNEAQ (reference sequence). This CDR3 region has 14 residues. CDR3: CASSGQGSGQPQHF. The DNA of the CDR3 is TGTGCCAGCAGCGGACAGGGCTCTGGACAGCCCCAGCATTTT.

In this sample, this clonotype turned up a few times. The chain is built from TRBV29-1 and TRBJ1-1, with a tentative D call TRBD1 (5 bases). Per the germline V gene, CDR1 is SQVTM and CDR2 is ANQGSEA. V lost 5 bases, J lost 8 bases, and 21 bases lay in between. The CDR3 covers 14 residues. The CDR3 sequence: CSVCPMAGRGEAFF. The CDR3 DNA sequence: TGCAGCGTTTGCCCCATGGCGGGGCGGGGGGAAGCTTTCTTT.